This TCR beta chain was recorded in a study of early stage breast cancer tumors (dated by TCRdb to about 2017). For the wider study: Of the 15 to 20 invasive breast tumors, about 13 were found to be estrogen receptor-positive, progesterone receptor-positive and HER2-negative. Most of the 12 ER+/PR+/HER2- tumors were invasive ductal carcinomas, while the other four were invasive lobular carcinomas. A total of 2 million to 3 million templates, representing almost 1,100,000 unique clonotypes, were detected across all samples. The average read coverage per sample was around 10-fold. Overall results and qualifications from the work: Enriched TCRB sequences shared across patients were mostly commonly generated sequences, unlikely to play an important role in the tumor microenvironment. Because the cohort was small, analysis by tumor subtype was not possible. Bulk genomic DNA sequencing of unsorted cells missed chain pairing and functional markers such as CD4, CD8 and FOXP3. Repertoires from blood resembled normal breast more closely than tumor, and using blood as a reference for each tissue separated tumor from normal in about 90% of the 16 patients. Approximately 2.3-fold higher T cell density and higher clonality were observed in tumors than in adjacent normal breast tissue.

The germline V gene specifies SGHVS as CDR1 and FQNEAQ as CDR2. Taken from cysteine to phenylalanine, the CDR3 has 20 residues. The kept DNA is CDR3 alone, 60 bases in frame from the first base. V lost 5 bases and J lost 4 bases, and the count of bases not matched to a germline gene is 21. Taken from roughly 2-4 cm away from the tumor, the adjacent normal breast tissue was rinsed with PBS and kept in prechilled RNAlater. Because normal breast tissue has high lipid content and low cell density, about 90-340 mg of normal breast tissue was often needed to obtain enough DNA. The study profiled bulk TCR beta-chain repertoires in matched peripheral blood, tumor and adjacent normal breast tissue taken from fewer than 20 patients with early-stage breast cancer. The Qiagen AllPrep DNA/RNA Mini kit was used to extract genomic DNA. Concerning this clone itself: This receptor's antigen is unknown. The input lacks base qualities; no much larger clone sits a single base away.

Two independent genomic DNA replicates were amplified for each sample, with approximately 0.5 ug used for blood and about 1.5 ug for tumor or normal breast. TCRB sequencing of genomic DNA was carried out with the ImmunoSeq Intro kit according to the manufacturer's instructions. Multiplex PCR was run for roughly 33 cycles using proprietary primers and spike-in control sequences for absolute quantification. An 87-bp fragment spanning the CDR3 and flanking V and J genes was sequenced with single-end 150-bp reads. Seven samples, with two replicates for each sample, were multiplexed per lane of an Illumina MiSeq using version 3.0 chemistry. Regarding the original processing steps: The vendor's proprietary pipeline processed the raw data and merged both replicates into a single result for each sample. Clonotypes were defined as productive rearrangements sharing the V-gene family, CDR3 amino acid sequence and J-gene segment. Clonality was computed as 1 minus the normalized Shannon entropy (Pielou evenness) of TCRB abundances. T cell density was estimated by dividing total templates by the number of input cells inferred from the DNA input amount. Recon was used with default parameters to estimate total repertoire diversity and clonality. Tumor-enriched clonotypes were defined as having over 0.1% abundance in tumor and at least 32-fold higher abundance than in normal breast. The table was pulled from immuneACCESS by TCRdb, which kept in-frame rearrangements only. Such tables lose some clones; where checked, under half of the loss comes from unresolved V genes, and the rest has no known cause. From that table come the V and J calls and clone size; the DNA was used to work out D and trimming. A total of about 15,000 clones appear in this sample, about 81% of them only once. The biggest ten clones account for more than 4% of the sample.

The specimen was normal breast tissue next to the tumor. The chain is made from TRBV7-8 and TRBJ2-1, and TRBD1 aligns with 9 junction nucleotides. The receptor was isolated from a person aged 25 to 39 with breast cancer. At the DNA level, the sequence is TGTGCCAGCAGCGCTCGGGAGACAGGGGGATCAGCGGGGATATACAATGAGCAGTTCTTC. Its coded protein is CASSARETGGSAGIYNEQFF.